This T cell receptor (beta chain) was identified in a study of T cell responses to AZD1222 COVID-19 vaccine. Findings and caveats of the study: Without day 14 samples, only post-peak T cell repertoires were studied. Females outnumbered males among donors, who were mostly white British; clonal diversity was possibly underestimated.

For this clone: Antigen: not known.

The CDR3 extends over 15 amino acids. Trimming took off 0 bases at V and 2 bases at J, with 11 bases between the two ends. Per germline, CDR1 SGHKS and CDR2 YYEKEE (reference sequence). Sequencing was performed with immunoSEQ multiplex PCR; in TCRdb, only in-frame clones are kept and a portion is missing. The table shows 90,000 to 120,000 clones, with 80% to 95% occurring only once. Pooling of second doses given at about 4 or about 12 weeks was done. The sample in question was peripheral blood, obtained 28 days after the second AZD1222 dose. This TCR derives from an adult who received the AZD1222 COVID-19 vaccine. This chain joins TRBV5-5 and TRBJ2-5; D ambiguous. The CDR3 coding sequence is TGTGCCAGCAGCTTGGCCGCCCTAGAACAAGAGACCCAGTACTTC. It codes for CASSLAALEQETQYF.